The 29 T cell receptor beta chains listed next were all sequenced from one sample in a study of T cells in localized non-small cell lung cancer. Generated by immunoSEQ multiplex PCR, the TCRdb table keeps only in-frame clones and is missing some. The data contain tens of thousands of clones, approximately 80% of them singletons. The sequencing used peripheral blood, collected before any cancer treatment. The receptors derive from a male donor aged 60 or over with stage III squamous cell lung carcinoma.

J is TRBJ1-4 and V is TRBV6-5; TRBD1 matches 7 bases. CDR1 and CDR2 (germline): MNHEY, SVGAGI. The CDR3 loop spans 15 amino acids. J was trimmed by 6 bases and V by 4 bases; bases with no gene match: 8. CDR3 region: CASSSGQPMDEKLFF. In DNA form, the CDR3 reads TGTGCCAGCAGTTCGGGACAGCCGATGGATGAAAAACTGTTTTTT.

This clone was observed once. The chain carries TRBV5-6 and TRBJ1-3; no clear D. Per the germline V gene, CDR1 is SGHDT and CDR2 is YYEEEE. The CDR3 contains 16 residues. V lost 4 bases and J lost 1, with 15 bases in between. The CDR3 coding sequence is TGTGCCAGCAGCCCGGCCGGAGGGAAATCTGGAAACACCATATATTTT. It translates to CASSPAGGKSGNTIYF.

CDR3 in DNA: TGCGCCAGCAGCGCGGACATAAACGTGTCCTACGAGCAGTACTTC. Translated, it gives CASSADINVSYEQYF. V is TRBV5-1 and J is TRBJ2-7; possible D gene TRBD1, 5 bases. The V end lost 4 bases, the J end lost 1 base, and 15 bases lay between the germline ends. CDR1 SGHRS and CDR2 YFSETQ come from the germline V gene. The CDR3 has 15 amino acids.

The chain uses TRBV7-6 and TRBJ2-7, with TRBD1 matching over 8 bases. The CDR3 length is 14 residues. CDR1 is SGHVS, CDR2 FNYEAQ, per germline. After removal of 5 bases from V and 7 bases from J, the junction contained 10 bases not matched to a gene. The CDR3 loop is CASSRGQGEGEQYF. Here the CDR3 DNA reads TGTGCCAGCAGCCGCGGACAGGGTGAGGGGGAGCAGTACTTC. Full variable domain (missing parts from reference TRBV7-6 and TRBJ2-7): GAGVSQSPRYKVTKRGQDVALRCDPISGHVSLYWYRQALGQGPEFLTYFNYEAQQDKSGLPNDRFSAERPEGSISTLTIQRTEQRDSAMYRCASSRGQGEGEQYFGPGTRLTVT.

This sequence joins TRBV5-6 and TRBJ1-1; D is unclear. The V gene's germline CDR1 is SGHDT and CDR2 YYEEEE. The CDR3 loop spans 13 amino acids. V lost 0 bases, J lost 10 bases, and 13 bases lay in between. Written as DNA, the CDR3 is TGTGCCAGCAGCTTGGCCAATTCTGTGGGAGCTTTCTTT. This codes for CASSLANSVGAFF. The whole variable domain, remainder taken from reference TRBV5-6 and TRBJ1-1, is DAGVTQSPTHLIKTRGQQVTLRCSPKSGHDTVSWYQQALGQGPQFIFQYYEEEERQRGNFPDRFSGHQFPNYSSELNVNALLLGDSALYLCASSLANSVGAFFGQGTRLTVV.

This rearrangement joins TRBV5-1 to TRBJ1-2; D unresolved. CDR3 length: 14 amino acids. The V and J ends lost 0 bases and 1 base respectively, with 7 bases between them. Germline assignment: CDR1 SGHRS and CDR2 YFSETQ. Here the CDR3 reads CASSLVGLNYGYTF. The CDR3 DNA reads TGCGCCAGCAGCTTGGTGGGCCTTAACTATGGCTACACCTTC.

This rearrangement joins TRBV7-9 to TRBJ2-7; TRBD2 might be the D (5 bases). Trimming stripped 5 bases from V and 5 bases from J, with 16 bases between. CDR3 length equals 14 residues. Per germline, CDR1 SEHNR and CDR2 FQNEAQ (reference sequence). CDR3 coding DNA: TGTGCCAGCAGCCCCTCGAGGGTGTTCCACGAGCAGTACTTC. Protein sequence: CASSPSRVFHEQYF.

The chain is built from TRBV19 and TRBJ2-2; D gene uncertain. The V end was cut by 6 bases, the J end by 6 bases, with 8 bases between. This CDR3 has 12 residues. CDR1 is LNHDA, CDR2 SQIVND, per germline (reference sequence). The CDR3 DNA sequence: TGTGCCAGTAGAAAAGTTCCCGGGGAGCTGTTTTTT. Residues: CASRKVPGELFF.

The table lists this clone with a few counts. V usage is TRBV5-8 and J usage is TRBJ1-1; TRBD1 is a possible D gene (5 bases). Between the trimmed V and J ends, which lost 4 bases and 2 bases, there was a span of 9 bases. This CDR3 region has 13 residues. The V gene's germline CDR1 is SGHTS and CDR2 YDEGEE. CDR3 nucleotides: TGTGCCAGCAGCCTCGGACATAACACTGAAGCTTTCTTT. Its protein product is CASSLGHNTEAFF. Complete variable domain (other parts from reference TRBV5-8 and TRBJ1-1): EAGVTQSPTHLIKTRGQQATLRCSPISGHTSVYWYQQALGLGLQFLLWYDEGEERNRGNFPPRFSGRQFPNYSSELNVNALELEDSALYLCASSLGHNTEAFFGQGTRLTVV.

This clone was found once. The chain joins TRBV2 to TRBJ2-2; no clear D gene. The CDR3 extends over 14 amino acids. V was shortened by 3 bases and J by 1 base, with 6 bases between the two germline ends. CDR1 and CDR2 (germline): SNHLY, FYNNEI. The CDR3 region is CASSEIRNTGELFF. The CDR3 DNA follows: TGTGCCAGCAGTGAGATCAGGAACACCGGGGAGCTGTTTTTT. The full variable domain, rest sourced from reference TRBV2 and TRBJ2-2, is EPEVTQTPSHQVTQMGQEVILRCVPISNHLYFYWYRQILGQKVEFLVSFYNNEISEKSEIFDDQFSVERPDGSNFTLKIRSTKLEDSAMYFCASSEIRNTGELFFGEGSRLTVL.

The V and J genes are TRBV5-1 and TRBJ2-1, with TRBD2 identical over 8 bases. The CDR3 has 16 amino acids. Germline CDR1 SGHRS, CDR2 YFSETQ. V lost 4 bases and J lost 3; bases outside the gene matches: 9. The CDR3 protein is CASSNYLSGSYNEQFF. CDR3 nucleotide sequence: TGCGCCAGCAGCAACTACCTCAGCGGGAGCTACAATGAGCAGTTCTTC.

The chain recombines TRBV5-1 with TRBJ2-1; D possibly corresponds to TRBD1 (6 bases). Trimming took off 4 bases at V and 0 bases at J, with 17 bases between the two ends. Germline lookup yields CDR1 SGHRS and CDR2 YFSETQ. This CDR3 is 17 amino acids long. The CDR3 bases are TGCGCCAGCAGCCAAACTACGGACAGCTACTCCTACAATGAGCAGTTCTTC. Translated, it gives CASSQTTDSYSYNEQFF.

The chain joins TRBV7-2 to TRBJ1-1; no clear D. The V end was cut by 5 bases, the J end by 0 bases, with 10 bases between. The CDR3 sequence is 14 residues long. Germline CDR1 is SGHTA and CDR2 is FQGNSA. As DNA, the CDR3 is TGTGCCAGCAGCCCTTTAGGGATGAACACTGAAGCTTTCTTT. Amino acid sequence: CASSPLGMNTEAFF.

The chain combines TRBV5-6 with TRBJ2-1, with TRBD2 matching over 7 bases. The CDR3 covers 13 residues. Trimming cost V 0 bases and J 10 bases; bases outside gene matches: 4. CDR1 is SGHDT and CDR2 is YYEEEE in the germline V gene. This CDR3 reads CASSLGAGKEQFF. The CDR3 nucleotides are TGTGCCAGCAGCTTGGGAGCGGGGAAGGAGCAGTTCTTC.

This chain links TRBV7-2 with TRBJ2-5; D is perhaps TRBD2 (6 bases). Germline-derived CDR1 and CDR2 are SGHTA and FQGNSA. The CDR3 is 16 residues long. The germline V and J ends were trimmed by 5 bases and 6 bases, with 22 bases remaining between them. The CDR3 coding sequence is TGTGCCAGCAGCCCCCCGGGTACTAGCAGCGGAAAGACCCAGTACTTC. Encoded protein: CASSPPGTSSGKTQYF.

The chain recombines TRBV6-5 with TRBJ1-2, with D perhaps TRBD1 (6 bases). Germline CDR1 and CDR2: MNHEY and SVGAGI. Trimming shortened V by 0 bases and J by 7 bases, and 15 bases separated the two germline ends. The CDR3 runs 15 residues. The CDR3 DNA sequence: TGTGCCAGCAGTTACTCGAACCGGGGGCGAGGTGGCTACACCTTC. Its protein product is CASSYSNRGRGGYTF.

The V and J genes are TRBV2 and TRBJ2-1; 8 bases match TRBD1. With 3 bases clipped from V and 7 bases from J, the junction kept 5 bases outside the gene matches. Germline V lookup: CDR1 SNHLY, CDR2 FYNNEI. The CDR3 spans 14 residues. CDR3: CASSEWQGANEQFF. CDR3 bases: TGTGCCAGCAGTGAGTGGCAGGGGGCGAATGAGCAGTTCTTC.

The V gene is TRBV5-1, the J gene TRBJ2-1; 13 bases map to TRBD2. This CDR3 has 15 amino acids. Losses at the gene ends were 3 bases for V and 7 bases for J; bases not matched to a gene: 4. Germline loops: CDR1 SGHRS, CDR2 YFSETQ. CDR3 region: CASSSGLAGNNEQFF. CDR3 nucleotides: TGCGCCAGCAGCTCGGGACTAGCGGGGAATAATGAGCAGTTCTTC.

This clone has a handful of counts. CDR3 region: CASSEFQGRGAEAFF. CDR3 in DNA: TGTGCCAGCAGTGAATTCCAGGGCAGGGGGGCTGAAGCTTTCTTT. The chain carries TRBV2 and TRBJ1-1, with TRBD1 identical over 7 bases. CDR1 and CDR2 from the germline V gene are SNHLY and FYNNEI. This CDR3 contains 15 residues. The V gene end was trimmed by 2 bases and the J gene end by 6 bases; junction bases not matched to a gene: 9.

The rearrangement joins TRBV10-3 to TRBJ1-1; TRBD1 agrees at 10 bases. Germline V gives CDR1 ENHRY, CDR2 SYGVKD. The CDR3 totals 14 residues. The ends lost 8 bases at V and 1 base at J; junction bases unmatched: 4. The CDR3 region has the DNA TGTGCCATCGGGACAGGGGTTACGAACACTGAAGCTTTCTTT. The encoded protein is CAIGTGVTNTEAFF.

This chain uses TRBV19 with TRBJ1-3; 7 nucleotides line up with TRBD1. The J segment lost 0 bases and the V segment lost 2 bases, leaving 10 bases of the junction unmatched. The CDR3 contains 18 residues. CDR1 is LNHDA and CDR2 is SQIVND in the germline V gene (reference sequence). The CDR3 nucleotides are TGTGCCAGTAGTATATCCGGGACAGACTATCTCTCTGGAAACACCATATATTTT. Its translation is CASSISGTDYLSGNTIYF. Variable domain in full (rest from reference TRBV19 and TRBJ1-3): DGGITQSPKYLFRKEGQNVTLSCEQNLNHDAMYWYRQDPGQGLRLIYYSQIVNDFQKGDIAEGYSVSREKKESFPLTVTSAQKNPTAFYLCASSISGTDYLSGNTIYFGEGSWLTVV.

This clone appeared a single time. The V gene is TRBV5-4, the J gene TRBJ2-3; TRBD1 might be the D (7 bases). CDR1 and CDR2 from the germline V gene are SGHNT and YYREEE (reference sequence). V lost 6 bases and J lost 1, with 18 bases in between. This CDR3 is 16 amino acids long. CDR3 in amino acids: CASKRHQGGGTDTQYF. CDR3 nucleotide sequence: TGTGCCAGCAAGCGGCACCAGGGGGGCGGCACAGATACGCAGTATTTT.

This chain links TRBV4-1 with TRBJ2-2, with D perhaps given as TRBD1 or TRBD2 (5 bases each). The germline V and J ends were trimmed by 2 bases and 7 bases, with 11 bases remaining between them. The CDR3 is made up of 14 amino acids. In germline, CDR1 is MGHRA, CDR2 YSYEKL. CDR3 residues: CASSQLGAGGELFF. In DNA, the CDR3 is TGCGCCAGCAGCCAACTCGGGGCAGGCGGGGAGCTGTTTTTT.

This clone was counted only a few times. This chain joins TRBV23-1 and TRBJ1-2, with no clear D. TRBV23-1 is annotated as an ORF whose role is uncertain. The CDR3 covers 12 residues. V was cut by 5 bases and J by 8 bases, with 12 bases left in between. This CDR3 is CASSGETGGYTF. Written as DNA, the CDR3 is TGCGCCAGCAGTGGGGAAACGGGCGGCTACACCTTC.

The CDR3 sequence: CASSLFPSNTDTQYF. For the CDR3, the DNA is TGTGCCAGCAGCTTATTTCCCTCGAACACAGATACGCAGTATTTT. This chain links TRBV7-8 with TRBJ2-3, with unresolved D. Trimming took off 2 bases at V and 2 bases at J, with 11 bases between the two ends. CDR1 SGHVS and CDR2 FQNEAQ come from the germline V gene. The length of the CDR3 is 15 residues.

This clone was recorded only once. This sequence joins TRBV7-9 and TRBJ2-5; no clear D gene. The CDR3 extends over 14 amino acids. V lost 2 bases and J 2 bases, leaving 9 bases between the germline ends. Germline CDR1 SEHNR, CDR2 FQNEAQ (reference sequence). CDR3 bases: TGTGCCAGCAGCTTAAGGCAGGCTCAAGAGACCCAGTACTTC. This sequence encodes CASSLRQAQETQYF.

V usage is TRBV19 and J usage is TRBJ2-1; 12 bases are shared with TRBD2. From germline, CDR1 is LNHDA and CDR2 SQIVND (reference sequence). J was trimmed by 2 bases and V by 1 base; bases with no gene match: 3. This CDR3 is 17 amino acids long. DNA for the CDR3: TGTGCCAGTAGTATAGGACTAGCGGGAGCGACCTACAATGAGCAGTTCTTC. Residues: CASSIGLAGATYNEQFF.

The chain joins TRBV2 to TRBJ1-3; TRBD1 matches 8 bases. After removal of 6 bases from V and 3 bases from J, the junction contained 4 bases not matched to a gene. In germline, CDR1 is SNHLY, CDR2 FYNNEI. The CDR3 runs 14 residues. CDR3 sequence: CASSPDRVGNTIYF. Here the CDR3 DNA reads TGTGCCAGCAGCCCGGACAGGGTTGGAAACACCATATATTTT.

CDR3 bases: TGTGCCAGCAGTTCCCGGGACAGGGGGCGAACTGAAGCTTTCTTT. This translates into CASSSRDRGRTEAFF. The chain uses TRBV6-6 and TRBJ1-1; 12 bases match TRBD1. V gave up 4 bases and J gave up 5 bases; unmatched junction bases: 5. This CDR3 contains 15 residues. The germline CDR1 and CDR2 sequences are MNHNY and SVGAGI (reference sequence).